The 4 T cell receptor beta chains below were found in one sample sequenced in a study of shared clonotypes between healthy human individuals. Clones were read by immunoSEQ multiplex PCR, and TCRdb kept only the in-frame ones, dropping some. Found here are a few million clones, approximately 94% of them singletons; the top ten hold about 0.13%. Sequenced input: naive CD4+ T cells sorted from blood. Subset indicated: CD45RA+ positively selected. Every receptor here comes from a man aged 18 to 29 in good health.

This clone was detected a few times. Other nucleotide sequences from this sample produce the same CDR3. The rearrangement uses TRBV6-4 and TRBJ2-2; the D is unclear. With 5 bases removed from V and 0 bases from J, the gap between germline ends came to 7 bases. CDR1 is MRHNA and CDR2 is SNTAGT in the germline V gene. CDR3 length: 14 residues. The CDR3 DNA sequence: TGTGCCAGCAGTAGCACCGCGAACACCGGGGAGCTGTTTTTT. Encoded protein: CASSSTANTGELFF.

Here the CDR3 DNA reads TGTGCCTGGAGTGTACGCAGGACCCAGGGTTCTAATGAAAAACTGTTTTTT. This gives the protein CAWSVRRTQGSNEKLFF. This sequence joins TRBV30 and TRBJ1-4; a weak D match, TRBD1 (5 bases). Trimming pared 0 bases from V and 3 bases from J, leaving 17 bases between. Germline V CDR1 and CDR2: GTSNPN, SVGIG (reference sequence). CDR3 length: 17 amino acids.

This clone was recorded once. Here the CDR3 DNA reads TGTGCCAGCAGCTTGGAGGGCGGGGGCGCGAGTAACATTCAGTACTTC. It yields the protein CASSLEGGGASNIQYF. This sequence joins TRBV5-5 and TRBJ2-4; D may be TRBD2 (7 bases). The V gene's germline CDR1 is SGHKS and CDR2 YYEKEE (reference sequence). The CDR3 contains 16 residues. The V end lost 0 bases, the J end lost 7 bases, and 17 bases lay between the germline ends.

CDR3 in amino acids: CASSLDLAGANEQYF. CDR3 DNA: TGTGCCAGCAGCCTGGACCTAGCGGGAGCGAACGAGCAGTACTTC. The J gene is TRBJ2-7, the V gene TRBV5-4, with TRBD2 identical over 10 bases. The CDR3 is 15 residues long. CDR1 and CDR2 from the germline V gene are SGHNT and YYREEE (reference sequence). The J segment lost 5 bases and the V segment lost 4 bases, leaving 9 bases of the junction unmatched.